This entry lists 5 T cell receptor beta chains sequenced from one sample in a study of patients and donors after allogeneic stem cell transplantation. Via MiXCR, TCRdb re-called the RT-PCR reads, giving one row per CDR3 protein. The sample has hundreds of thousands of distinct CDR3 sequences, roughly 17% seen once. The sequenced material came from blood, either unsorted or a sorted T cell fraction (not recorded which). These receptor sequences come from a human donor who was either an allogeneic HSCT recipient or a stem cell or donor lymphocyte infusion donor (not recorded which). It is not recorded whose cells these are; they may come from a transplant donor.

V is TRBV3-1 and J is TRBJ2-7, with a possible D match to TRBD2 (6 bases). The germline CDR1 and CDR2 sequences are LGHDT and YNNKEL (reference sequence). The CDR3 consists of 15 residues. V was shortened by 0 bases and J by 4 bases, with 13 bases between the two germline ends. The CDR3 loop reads CASSQEGGKAYEQYF. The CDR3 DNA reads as TGTGCCAGCAGCCAAGAAGGCGGGAAAGCGTACGAGCAGTACTTC.

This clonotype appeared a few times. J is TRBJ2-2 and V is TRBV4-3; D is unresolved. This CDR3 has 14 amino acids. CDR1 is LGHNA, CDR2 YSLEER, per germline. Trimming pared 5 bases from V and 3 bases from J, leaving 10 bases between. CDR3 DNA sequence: TGCGCCAGCAGCGGGGTGGGCGACACCGGGGAGCTGTTTTTT. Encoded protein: CASSGVGDTGELFF.

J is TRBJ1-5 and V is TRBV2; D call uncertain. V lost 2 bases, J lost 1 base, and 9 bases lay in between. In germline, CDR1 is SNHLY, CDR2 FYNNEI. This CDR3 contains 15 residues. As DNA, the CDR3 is TGTGCCAGCAGTGAAATATCGGAAAGCAATCAGCCCCAGCATTTT. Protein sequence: CASSEISESNQPQHF. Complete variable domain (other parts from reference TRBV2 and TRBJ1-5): EPEVTQTPSHQVTQMGQEVILRCVPISNHLYFYWYRQILGQKVEFLVSFYNNEISEKSEIFDDQFSVERPDGSNFTLKIRSTKLEDSAMYFCASSEISESNQPQHFGDGTRLSIL.

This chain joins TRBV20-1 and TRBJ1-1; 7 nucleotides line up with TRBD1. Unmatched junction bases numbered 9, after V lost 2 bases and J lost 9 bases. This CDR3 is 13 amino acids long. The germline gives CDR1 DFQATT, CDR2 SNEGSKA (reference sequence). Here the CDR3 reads CSARYPGTDKAFF. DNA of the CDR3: TGCAGTGCTAGATACCCAGGGACAGATAAAGCTTTCTTT.

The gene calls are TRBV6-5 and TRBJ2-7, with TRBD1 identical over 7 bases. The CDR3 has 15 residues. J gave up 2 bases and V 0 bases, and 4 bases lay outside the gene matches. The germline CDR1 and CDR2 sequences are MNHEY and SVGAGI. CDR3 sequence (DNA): TGTGCCAGCAGTTACTCAACAGGGGAGCCCTACGAGCAGTACTTC. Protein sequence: CASSYSTGEPYEQYF.